Each of the 19 T cell receptor beta chains below was sequenced from the same sample in a study of shared clonotypes between healthy human individuals (dated by TCRdb to the early 2020s). Library method: the immunoSEQ multiplex PCR assay. TCRdb took over this immuneACCESS table, retaining in-frame rearrangements with V and J assigned. Such tables are incomplete; in checked studies, under half of the missing clones stem from an unresolved V gene, and the remainder is unexplained. This sample lists over 1.5 million clones; 95% to 99% were detected once. Jointly, the top ten make up about 0.45% of the sample. Sequenced sample: naive CD4+ T cells sorted from blood. In the paper's terms, the cell subset or site label means: CD45RA+ positively selected. The receptors shown here come from a man aged 30 to 39 in good health.

In this sample, this clone turned up once. V and J are TRBV7-2 and TRBJ2-1; no firm D call. Trimming took off 5 bases at V and 5 bases at J, with 7 bases between the two ends. CDR1 is SGHTA and CDR2 is FQGNSA in the germline V gene. The CDR3 runs 12 residues. CDR3 bases: TGTGCCAGCAGCCCATATAACAATGAGCAGTTCTTC. Translated, it gives CASSPYNNEQFF.

V and J are TRBV5-1 and TRBJ2-1; possibly TRBD2 for D (6 bases). The germline CDR1 and CDR2 sequences are SGHRS and YFSETQ. V lost 0 bases and J 5 bases, leaving 12 bases between the germline ends. This CDR3 comprises 15 residues. For the CDR3, the DNA is TGCGCCAGCAGCTTGGCCGGGAGCCCGAACAATGAGCAGTTCTTC. Translated: CASSLAGSPNNEQFF.

This chain links TRBV5-1 with TRBJ2-7; a possible D gene is TRBD1 (6 bases). The germline gives CDR1 SGHRS, CDR2 YFSETQ. V lost 0 bases and J lost 5, with 12 bases in between. This CDR3 comprises 14 residues. The CDR3 sequence: CASSLVGGGNEQYF. CDR3 sequence (DNA): TGCGCCAGCAGCTTGGTAGGGGGTGGGAACGAGCAGTACTTC.

The rearrangement joins TRBV19 to TRBJ2-1; D remains unclear. With 4 bases removed from V and 0 bases from J, the gap between germline ends came to 25 bases. This CDR3 spans 20 amino acids. The germline V gene encodes CDR1 LNHDA and CDR2 SQIVND (reference sequence). The DNA of the CDR3 is TGTGCCAGTAGTAGAAAACCCCACCCCACATCTCCGAGCTCCTACAATGAGCAGTTCTTC. This encodes CASSRKPHPTSPSSYNEQFF.

The chain recombines TRBV18 with TRBJ2-2; the match to TRBD2 covers 8 bases. Germline V gene lookup returns CDR1 KGHSH and CDR2 LQKENI. The CDR3 is made up of 17 amino acids. Trimming at V came to 1 base and at J to 1 base, leaving 5 bases not matched to a gene. For the CDR3, the DNA is TGTGCCAGCTCACCACAAGCGGGAGTGCTGAACACCGGGGAGCTGTTTTTT. Translating gives CASSPQAGVLNTGELFF.

CDR3 region: CASSFAGYTDTQYF. The CDR3 region has the DNA TGCGCCAGCAGCTTTGCTGGCTACACAGATACGCAGTATTTT. The genes are TRBV5-1 and TRBJ2-3; D gene uncertain. V was pared by 2 bases and J by 2 bases, with 9 bases between. In germline, CDR1 is SGHRS, CDR2 YFSETQ. The CDR3 contains 14 residues. The whole variable domain, filled in from reference TRBV5-1 and TRBJ2-3, reads KAGVTQTPRYLIKTRGQQVTLSCSPISGHRSVSWYQQTPGQGLQFLFEYFSETQRNKGNFPGRFSGRQFSNSRSEMNVSTLELGDSALYLCASSFAGYTDTQYFGPGTRLTVL.

This chain links TRBV4-3 with TRBJ2-1; 7 positions agree with TRBD2. V shed 0 bases and J 8 bases; nucleotides not matched to a gene: 13. Germline CDR1 reads LGHNA; CDR2 reads YSLEER. The CDR3 runs to 17 residues. The CDR3 spells CASSQDRGEGSFYEQFF. The CDR3 DNA follows: TGCGCCAGCAGCCAAGATCGAGGGGAGGGTAGTTTCTATGAGCAGTTCTTC.

This rearrangement joins TRBV9 to TRBJ2-5; TRBD1 might be the D (7 bases). Germline values: CDR1 SGDLS, CDR2 YYNGEE. The CDR3 runs to 15 residues. Trimming took 3 bases from V and 5 from J, leaving 17 bases between them. The CDR3 is CASSATQQGRETQYF. The DNA of the CDR3 is TGTGCCAGCAGCGCAACTCAACAGGGGAGGGAGACCCAGTACTTC.

A remark on this clone: One end of the junction varies from germline; a read error may be responsible. V and J are TRBV28 and TRBJ1-3; unclear D gene. The CDR3 contains 15 residues. CDR1 MDHEN and CDR2 SYDVKM come from the germline V gene. CDR3 region: CATSRDGFSGNTIYF. Here the CDR3 DNA reads TGTGCCACCAGTCGAGACGGATTCTCTGGAAACACCATATATTTT.

This clone has more than one count but fewer than ten. The rearrangement links TRBV9 to TRBJ2-7; 7 bases are a match to TRBD1. CDR3 length equals 13 residues. J gave up 2 bases and V 4 bases, and 3 bases lay outside the gene matches. Looked up from germline, CDR1 is SGDLS and CDR2 is YYNGEE. CDR3 region: CASSPQGAYEQYF. The CDR3 DNA reads TGTGCCAGCAGCCCTCAGGGGGCCTACGAGCAGTACTTC.

The chain couples TRBV5-1 to TRBJ2-3; perhaps TRBD2 as D (6 bases). Trimming took 0 bases from V and 2 from J, leaving 10 bases between them. Per germline, CDR1 SGHRS and CDR2 YFSETQ. This CDR3 has 15 amino acids. CDR3 coding DNA: TGCGCCAGCAGCTTGGTGCGGGGACTCACAGATACGCAGTATTTT. This sequence encodes CASSLVRGLTDTQYF.

The chain couples TRBV11-2 to TRBJ2-3; D gene ambiguous. The CDR3 has 15 amino acids. V was shortened by 3 bases and J by 2 bases, with 12 bases between the two germline ends. The germline gives CDR1 SGHAT, CDR2 FQNNGV. The CDR3 sequence is CASSFDVGFTDTQYF. The CDR3 DNA reads as TGTGCCAGCAGCTTTGATGTGGGTTTCACAGATACGCAGTATTTT.

This clone has just one count. Additional DNA sequences in this sample encode the identical CDR3. The chain uses TRBV10-3 and TRBJ2-7; 8 bases are a match to TRBD1. The junction had 3 bases not matched to a gene; V was cut back by 2 bases and J by 3 bases. From germline, CDR1 is ENHRY and CDR2 SYGVKD. This CDR3 has 14 residues. DNA for the CDR3: TGTGCCATCAGTGAGGGACAGGGAAGCTACGAGCAGTACTTC. Translated, it gives CAISEGQGSYEQYF.

V is TRBV15 and J is TRBJ2-7; weak D call: TRBD2 (6 bases). Germline loops: CDR1 LNHNV, CDR2 YYDKDF (reference sequence). Trimming removed 4 bases from V and 3 bases from J, with 13 bases in between. This CDR3 is 14 amino acids long. The CDR3 is CATSTGTVDYEQYF. The CDR3 DNA is TGTGCCACCAGCACAGGGACTGTTGACTACGAGCAGTACTTC.

The chain carries TRBV28 and TRBJ2-5; TRBD2 matches 9 bases. The CDR3 sequence is 15 residues long. V trimming: 4 bases; J trimming: 5 bases; junction bases outside the gene matches: 8. CDR1 and CDR2 (germline): MDHEN, SYDVKM. The CDR3 region is CASSWAVAGDETQYF. The CDR3 DNA follows: TGTGCCAGCAGTTGGGCAGTAGCGGGAGACGAGACCCAGTACTTC.

The V and J genes are TRBV5-1 and TRBJ2-2; TRBD2 matches 11 bases. V was clipped by 5 bases and J by 2 bases; unmatched bases: 5. This CDR3 region has 16 residues. Germline CDR1 is SGHRS and CDR2 is YFSETQ. In DNA form, the CDR3 reads TGCGCCAGCAGTTCTGGACTAGCGGGCAACACCGGGGAGCTGTTTTTT. As protein: CASSSGLAGNTGELFF.

A note on this clone: The sample contains more than one DNA sequence encoding this CDR3. The rearrangement joins TRBV9 to TRBJ2-3; D ambiguous. The V gene lost 0 bases and the J gene lost 0 bases, with 8 bases spanning the gap. The germline V gene has CDR1 SGDLS and CDR2 YYNGEE. The CDR3 runs 15 residues. For the CDR3, the DNA is TGTGCCAGCAGCGTAGTCGGATCTAGCACAGATACGCAGTATTTT. Protein: CASSVVGSSTDTQYF.

This clone was seen just once. Other DNA sequences from this sample encode an identical CDR3 as well. This chain links TRBV5-1 with TRBJ2-7; 9 nucleotides line up with TRBD2. The V gene end was trimmed by 1 base and the J gene end by 2 bases; junction bases not matched to a gene: 7. CDR1 is SGHRS and CDR2 is YFSETQ in the germline V gene. The CDR3 runs to 16 residues. CDR3 region: CASSLTTSGITYEQYF. As DNA, the CDR3 is TGCGCCAGCAGCTTGACGACTAGCGGTATCACCTACGAGCAGTACTTC.

This chain links TRBV10-3 with TRBJ1-4; D is uncertain. Germline assignment: CDR1 ENHRY and CDR2 SYGVKD. The CDR3 covers 15 residues. Trimming left V 0 bases short and J 8 bases short, with 13 bases between. Here the CDR3 reads CAISESDSPEEKLFF. CDR3 nucleotides: TGTGCCATCAGTGAGTCGGACTCCCCGGAGGAAAAACTGTTTTTT.